The 11 T cell receptor beta chains below come from one sample, sequenced in a study of PD-1 blockade in classical Hodgkin lymphoma. The table came from immunoSEQ multiplex PCR; TCRdb's copy has only in-frame clones and leaves some out. The sample lists about 4,200 clones; 66% were seen once. There was relapse after autologous stem cell transplantation in every patient, and there was variation in brentuximab vedotin exposure. The input for sequencing was peripheral blood mononuclear cells (PBMCs), taken before the second cycle of nivolumab. These receptors were taken from a human donor with classical Hodgkin lymphoma.

The J gene is TRBJ2-2, the V gene TRBV7-3, with 12 bases aligning to TRBD1. Germline V gene sequence: CDR1 SGHTA, CDR2 FQGTGA. V shed 2 bases, J shed 6 bases, and the junction held 7 bases outside the gene matches. The CDR3 consists of 17 residues. CDR3: CASSLSSGQGASGELFF. The CDR3 DNA sequence: TGTGCCAGCAGCTTATCATCGGGACAGGGGGCTTCCGGGGAGCTGTTTTTT. Based on the CDR3 plus reference TRBV7-3 and TRBJ2-2, the full variable domain is GAGVSQTPSNKVTEKGKYVELRCDPISGHTALYWYRQSLGQGPEFLIYFQGTGAADDSGLPNDRFFAVRPEGSVSTLKIQRTERGDSAVYLCASSLSSGQGASGELFFGEGSRLTVL.

The CDR3 region is CSVSLGQGPGYTF. CDR3 coding DNA: TGCAGCGTCTCGCTCGGACAGGGCCCGGGCTACACCTTC. The chain recombines TRBV29-1 with TRBJ1-2; 8 bases are a match to TRBD1. J lost 8 bases, V lost 6 bases, and 11 bases had no gene match. This CDR3 comprises 13 residues. The germline V gene has CDR1 SQVTM and CDR2 ANQGSEA.

CDR3 protein: CASSHAELAGVNEQFF. As DNA, the CDR3 is TGTGCCAGCAGCCATGCAGAACTAGCGGGAGTCAATGAGCAGTTCTTC. This rearrangement joins TRBV11-3 to TRBJ2-1, with 11 bases lining up with TRBD2. This CDR3 comprises 16 residues. The germline V gene has CDR1 SGHNT and CDR2 YENEEA. With 5 bases clipped from V and 6 bases from J, the junction kept 9 bases outside the gene matches.

In the case of this clone: In the same sample, other DNA sequences code for this CDR3. V usage is TRBV4-2 and J usage is TRBJ1-5; D is unclear. This CDR3 has 15 residues. The germline CDR1 and CDR2 sequences are LGHNA and YNFKEQ. Trimming took 0 bases from V and 4 from J, leaving 10 bases between them. The CDR3 DNA reads as TGTGCCAGCAGCCAAGAACGGCGAGGGAATCAGCCCCAGCATTTT. It encodes CASSQERRGNQPQHF.

The CDR3 region has the DNA TGTGCCAGCCTAACACCAGCGGGAGAAGGCTCCTACGAGCAGTACTTC. It specifies CASLTPAGEGSYEQYF. The genes are TRBV21-1 and TRBJ2-7; TRBD2, the table's D call, lacks a check against the DNA. TRBV21-1 is described as a pseudogene. This CDR3 is 16 amino acids long.

This clone was counted between two and nine times. The CDR3 region is CASSLLGYQSGGRGEQYF. The DNA for the CDR3 is TGTGCCAGCAGTTTATTGGGGTATCAGTCGGGGGGCCGGGGCGAGCAGTACTTC. The V and J genes are TRBV28 and TRBJ2-7, with D perhaps TRBD2 (7 bases). This CDR3 region has 18 residues. The ends were cut back, 1 base at V and 6 bases at J, with 25 bases in the middle. CDR1 is MDHEN, CDR2 SYDVKM, per germline.

The chain couples TRBV2 to TRBJ2-1; TRBD2 matches at 10 bases. The V gene's germline CDR1 is SNHLY and CDR2 FYNNEI. The CDR3 loop spans 17 amino acids. With 6 bases clipped from V and 6 bases from J, the junction kept 14 bases outside the gene matches. The CDR3 loop is CASRYWGKGLAFNEQFF. CDR3 coding DNA: TGTGCCAGCAGGTACTGGGGGAAGGGACTAGCGTTCAATGAGCAGTTCTTC.

The chain recombines TRBV18 with TRBJ1-1, with D possibly matching TRBD1 (5 bases). The CDR3 is made up of 12 amino acids. Looked up from germline, CDR1 is KGHSH and CDR2 is LQKENI. The ends were cut back, 1 base at V and 5 bases at J, with 5 bases in the middle. This CDR3 is CASSPQGTEAFF. DNA for the CDR3: TGTGCCAGCTCACCACAGGGGACTGAAGCTTTCTTT.

The gene calls are TRBV7-3 and TRBJ2-1; D is undetermined. Germline CDR1 SGHTA, CDR2 FQGTGA. This CDR3 region has 15 residues. Trimming left V 3 bases short and J 0 bases short, with 9 bases between. CDR3 in amino acids: CASSLGPPSYNEQFF. The CDR3 nucleotides read TGTGCCAGCAGCTTGGGCCCGCCCTCCTACAATGAGCAGTTCTTC.

The chain couples TRBV4-2 to TRBJ2-2, with a possible D match to TRBD1 (6 bases). This CDR3 is built from 15 residues. From germline, CDR1 is LGHNA and CDR2 YNFKEQ. Trimming left V 2 bases short and J 5 bases short, with 12 bases between. CDR3 sequence (DNA): TGTGCCAGCAGCCAATTTCAGGGGACGACCGGGGAGCTGTTTTTT. This translates into CASSQFQGTTGELFF.

This chain uses TRBV19 with TRBJ1-2; 7 bases map to TRBD1. Germline values: CDR1 LNHDA, CDR2 SQIVND (reference sequence). This CDR3 is 14 amino acids long. V lost 5 bases, J lost 4 bases, and 7 bases stayed unmatched. In nucleotides, the CDR3 is TGTGCCAGTAGTCAACAGGGGAGGGGCTATGGCTACACCTTC. As protein: CASSQQGRGYGYTF.